Given below is one T cell receptor (beta chain) in context. A multiplex PCR was run with 60 Vbeta primers and 13 Jbeta primers. This table comes from immunoSEQ multiplex PCR, and its TCRdb copy is limited to in-frame clones, with some not included. The sample totals around 63,000 clones. The CDR3 loop spans 14 amino acids. V lost 6 bases, J lost 3 bases, and 7 bases stayed unmatched. From germline, CDR1 is MDHEN and CDR2 SYDVKM. This sample is part of a study of cytomegalovirus exposure and HLA in healthy donors. The chain combines TRBV28 with TRBJ1-2, with TRBD1 matching over 7 bases. Sequencing was done on a sample of PBMCs. This clonotype originated in a woman in her thirties in good health and CMV-seronegative. The CDR3: CASSPGQAYYGYTF. CDR3 sequence (DNA): TGTGCCAGCAGCCCAGGACAGGCTTACTATGGCTACACCTTC.